This is a list of T cell receptor beta chains from one sample in a study of Ad26.COV2.S vaccination and SARS-CoV-2 variants. Some clones are missing from TCRdb's copy, which holds only in-frame ones; the method was immunoSEQ multiplex PCR. The sample lists hundreds of thousands of clones, roughly 90% occurring once. Sequenced material: peripheral blood, taken in a trial of Ad26.COV2.S vaccine versus placebo. The receptor set was obtained from a person between 18 and 65 years old who received the Ad26.COV2.S COVID-19 vaccine or a placebo. The CDR3 runs from the conserved cysteine through the conserved F or W. The D gene is left open where the match is weak. Expanded clones are given a class, and other clones once, few, many or no size at all.

-,TRBV30,-,TRBJ2-7,TGTGCCTGGAGTGTTGGGGGGAGCTTGAACTTC,CAWSVGGSLNF
TRBD2,TRBV5-1,-,TRBJ2-1,TGCGCCAGCAGCTTGATCGCGGGGGCCTACAATGAGCAGTTCTTC,CASSLIAGAYNEQFF
TRBD2,TRBV5-1,-,TRBJ2-5,TGCGCCAGCAGCTTGGTGCTAGCGGAGGAGACCCAGTACTTC,CASSLVLAEETQYF
-,TRBV5-1,once,TRBJ2-3,TGCGCCAGCAGCTTGGAGGTGGCAGGGCCATCTGATACGCAGTATTTT,CASSLEVAGPSDTQYF
TRBD2,TRBV2,-,TRBJ2-3,TGTGCCAGCAGTGTTCGGAGCGGGGGGGCATCAGATACGCAGTATTTT,CASSVRSGGASDTQYF
-,TRBV7-9,-,TRBJ2-7,TGTGCCAGCAGCTGGAGACCTGACGAGCAGTACTTC,CASSWRPDEQYF
-,TRBV30,-,TRBJ1-6,TGTGCCTGGCTCCCCGGGACCTACAATTCACCCCTCCACTTT,CAWLPGTYNSPLHF
TRBD1,TRBV6-5,-,TRBJ1-4,TGTGCCAGCAGATTCAGGGGGGCAACTAATGAAAAACTGTTTTTT,CASRFRGATNEKLFF
-,TRBV6-5,-,TRBJ1-4,TGTGCCAGCAGTTACGACGGGACAACTAATGAAAAACTGTTTTTT,CASSYDGTTNEKLFF
-,TRBV19,-,TRBJ1-5,TGTGCCAGTAAAGGCGGAGTTTATAGCAATCAGCCCCAGCATTTT,CASKGGVYSNQPQHF
-,TRBV2,once,TRBJ2-1,TGTGCCTGGCCCGGGACGAACTACAATGAGCAGTTCTTC,CAWPGTNYNEQFF
TRBD1,TRBV9,-,TRBJ1-4,TGTGCCAGCAGCGCGTCCGGGACAGTTACAGAAAAACTGTTTTTT,CASSASGTVTEKLFF
-,TRBV6-1,-,TRBJ1-5,TGTGCCAGCAGTGAAGTGGTTCGGCAGCCCCAGCATTTT,CASSEVVRQPQHF
-,TRBV5-1,-,TRBJ2-1,TGCGCCAGCAGGGGGGACAATGATGAGCAGTTCTTC,CASRGDNDEQFF
-,TRBV3-1/TRBV3-2,-,TRBJ1-1,TGTGCCAGCAGCCATACAGGTGAAGCTTTCTTT,CASSHTGEAFF
TRBD2,TRBV6-2/TRBV6-3,-,TRBJ2-7,TGTGCCAGCAGTGAGGCGGGAGGGGCCTACGAGCAGTACTTC,CASSEAGGAYEQYF
-,TRBV5-5,few,TRBJ1-3,TGTGCCAGCAGCTTCACGACAGATCACTCTGGAAACACCATATATTTT,CASSFTTDHSGNTIYF
TRBD1,TRBV6-5,few,TRBJ1-6,TGTGCCAGCACTAGGGGAGGGGGCGGTTCACCCCTCCACTTT,CASTRGGGGSPLHF
TRBD2,TRBV5-1,-,TRBJ2-7,TGCGCCAGCAGCTTCGAGGGGCGGGAGGGGGAGCAGTACTTC,CASSFEGREGEQYF
-,TRBV21-1,-,TRBJ2-1,TGTGCCAGCAGCAAAGGCCCCCCGGGACTAGCGGGGGGGCTACACCACAATGAGCAGTTCTTC,CASSKGPPGLAGGLHHNEQFF
-,TRBV5-1,-,TRBJ1-5,TGCGCCAGCAGCTTGGTGGGAGGTAGTAATCAGCCCCAGCATTTT,CASSLVGGSNQPQHF
-,TRBV3-1/TRBV3-2,-,TRBJ2-7,TGTGCCAGCAGCCCTACCGGGGGATCATTCTACGAGCAGTACTTC,CASSPTGGSFYEQYF
TRBD1,TRBV2,-,TRBJ1-3,TGTGCCAGCGTCCCCGACAGGGGGTACTCTGGAAACACCATATATTTT,CASVPDRGYSGNTIYF
TRBD1,TRBV18,-,TRBJ2-3,TGTGCCAGCTCACACCTCCGGGACAGGGGGTTCACAGATACGCAGTATTTT,CASSHLRDRGFTDTQYF
TRBD2,TRBV27,-,TRBJ2-3,TGTGCCAGCAGTTCCCTGACTAGCGGGGACACAGATACGCAGTATTTT,CASSSLTSGDTDTQYF
-,TRBV4-3,-,TRBJ1-1,TGCGCCAGCAGCCAAGAGGCAGGGGTCCTGAACACTGAAGCTTTCTTT,CASSQEAGVLNTEAFF
TRBD2,TRBV5-4,-,TRBJ2-7,TGTGCCAGCAGCGGGACTAGCTACGAGCAGTACTTC,CASSGTSYEQYF
TRBD1,TRBV5-1,-,TRBJ1-1,TGCGCCAGCACGACAGGGCGGAACACTGAAGCTTTCTTT,CASTTGRNTEAFF
-,TRBV18,-,TRBJ1-6,TGTGCCAGCTCACAGACTGGCGATAATTCACCCCTCCACTTT,CASSQTGDNSPLHF
TRBD1,TRBV27,-,TRBJ2-5,TGTGCCAGCAGCCTAAGAGGGGGCGGGGAGACCCAGTACTTC,CASSLRGGGETQYF
TRBD2,TRBV4-2,once,TRBJ2-3,TGTGCCAGCAGCCAAGATCGAGCGGGGGGACCCACAGATACGCAGTATTTT,CASSQDRAGGPTDTQYF
TRBD1,TRBV19,-,TRBJ1-2,TGTGCCAGTAGTCCAACCCGGACAGGATTAACGGATGGCTACACCTTC,CASSPTRTGLTDGYTF
-,TRBV5-6,-,TRBJ2-7,TGTGCCAGCAGCCCGTTGTGGCTAGCCGATGACGAGCAGTACTTC,CASSPLWLADDEQYF
-,TRBV18,-,TRBJ1-1,TGTGCCAGCTCACCCCCCGGGAACACTGAAGCTTTCTTT,CASSPPGNTEAFF
TRBD2,TRBV19,-,TRBJ2-1,TGTGCCAGTAAATTGGCGGTAGCGGGAGGCTATGGCACGGACAATGAGCAGTTCTTC,CASKLAVAGGYGTDNEQFF
TRBD2,TRBV14,-,TRBJ2-5,TGTGCCAGCAGCCAACTAGCGGGAGGTGAGACCCAGTACTTC,CASSQLAGGETQYF
-,TRBV12-3/TRBV12-4,once,TRBJ1-2,TGTGCCAGCAGTTTTCAGGGTGGCTACACCTTC,CASSFQGGYTF
-,TRBV5-1,-,TRBJ2-6,TGCGCCAGCAGCACATTCTTGGATTCTGGGGCCAACGTCCTGACTTTC,CASSTFLDSGANVLTF
-,TRBV5-1,-,TRBJ2-1,TGCGCCAGCAGCTTGGAGAGCCGGGACCGCCAGTTCTTC,CASSLESRDRQFF
-,TRBV27,-,TRBJ1-1,TGTGCCAGCAGTGCAAGCCCAGGGTGGGAGACTGAAGCTTTCTTT,CASSASPGWETEAFF
-,TRBV7-9,-,TRBJ1-1,TGTGCCAGCAGCTTAGTGGGGGGCGTGGGCACTGAAGCTTTCTTT,CASSLVGGVGTEAFF
-,TRBV18,-,TRBJ1-5,TGTGCCAGCTCACAAGGGGGGGTGGATCAGCCCCAGCATTTT,CASSQGGVDQPQHF
-,TRBV29-1,-,TRBJ2-5,TGCAGCGTTGAAGTGGGGGCTGGAGAGACCCAGTACTTC,CSVEVGAGETQYF
-,TRBV5-1,-,TRBJ2-2,TGCGCCAGCGGGACCGTCGGGGACTCCGGGGAGCTGTTTTTT,CASGTVGDSGELFF
-,TRBV11-1,-,TRBJ1-1,TGTGCCAGCAGCTTAGACCCTGCCGTGTCCTGGAAAGCTTTCTTT,CASSLDPAVSWKAFF
TRBD2,TRBV2,-,TRBJ2-3,TGTGCCCGACTCCGCCTAGCGGGGGCCGAGACGACCACAGATACGCAGTATTTT,CARLRLAGAETTTDTQYF
-,TRBV6-5,-,TRBJ1-6,TGTGCCAGCAGTTACACGGGGAATTCACCCCTCCACTTT,CASSYTGNSPLHF
-,TRBV5-1,-,TRBJ2-7,TGCGCCAGCAGCTCTGGGAAACAGGGGAGGCGGACCTACGAGCAGTACTTC,CASSSGKQGRRTYEQYF
TRBD2,TRBV5-1,-,TRBJ2-2,TGCGCCAGCAGCTTCGTCCGGGAGGCCGGGGAGCTGTTTTTT,CASSFVREAGELFF
-,TRBV7-2,-,TRBJ2-5,TGTGCCAGCAGCTTCCACTCCCCTAGTATAGGAGAGACCCAGTACTTC,CASSFHSPSIGETQYF
-,TRBV3-1/TRBV3-2,-,TRBJ1-3,TGTGCCAGCAGCCACACAGGAAACTCTGGAAACACCATATATTTT,CASSHTGNSGNTIYF
TRBD1,TRBV2,-,TRBJ2-7,TGTGCCAGCAGGCCTCGGGACAGCTCCTACGAGCAGTACTTC,CASRPRDSSYEQYF